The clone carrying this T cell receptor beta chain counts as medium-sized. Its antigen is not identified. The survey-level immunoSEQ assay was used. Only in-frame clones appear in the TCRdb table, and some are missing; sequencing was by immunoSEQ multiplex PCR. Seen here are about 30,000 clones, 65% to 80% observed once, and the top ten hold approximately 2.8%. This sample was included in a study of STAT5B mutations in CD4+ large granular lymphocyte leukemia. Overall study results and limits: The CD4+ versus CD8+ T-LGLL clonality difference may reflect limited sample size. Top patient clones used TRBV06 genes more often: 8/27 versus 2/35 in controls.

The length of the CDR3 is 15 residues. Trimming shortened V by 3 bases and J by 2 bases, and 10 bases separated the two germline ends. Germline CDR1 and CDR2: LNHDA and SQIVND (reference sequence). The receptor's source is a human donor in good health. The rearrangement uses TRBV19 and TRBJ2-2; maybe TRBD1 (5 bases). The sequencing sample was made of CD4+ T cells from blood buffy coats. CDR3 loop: CASSISGINTGELFF. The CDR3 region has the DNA TGTGCCAGTAGTATCTCAGGGATCAACACCGGGGAGCTGTTTTTT.